The source of this T cell receptor (beta chain) is a study of cytomegalovirus exposure and HLA in healthy donors. General study findings and limits: High specificity and sensitivity for cytomegalovirus status were reported for the classifier. A link between a missense DCLRE1C variant and TCR beta V- and J-gene trimming emerged from a later analysis.

Both 60 Vbeta primers and 13 Jbeta primers went into the PCR. Here immunoSEQ multiplex PCR was the method, and the copy in TCRdb shows in-frame clones only, minus some. The data show about 180,000 clones, about four fifths seen once. V lost 4 bases, J lost 0 bases, and 9 bases lay in between. CDR3 length: 13 residues. The germline CDR1 and CDR2 sequences are SQVTM and ANQGSEA. This clone was recorded only once. Its antigen is unidentified. The TCR originated in a woman in her 30s in good health and CMV-seronegative. J is TRBJ1-2 and V is TRBV29-1, with D possibly being TRBD1 (5 bases). Sequencing was done on a sample of PBMCs. Here the CDR3 reads CSVAGKANYGYTF. CDR3 bases: TGCAGCGTTGCAGGGAAAGCTAACTATGGCTACACCTTC.